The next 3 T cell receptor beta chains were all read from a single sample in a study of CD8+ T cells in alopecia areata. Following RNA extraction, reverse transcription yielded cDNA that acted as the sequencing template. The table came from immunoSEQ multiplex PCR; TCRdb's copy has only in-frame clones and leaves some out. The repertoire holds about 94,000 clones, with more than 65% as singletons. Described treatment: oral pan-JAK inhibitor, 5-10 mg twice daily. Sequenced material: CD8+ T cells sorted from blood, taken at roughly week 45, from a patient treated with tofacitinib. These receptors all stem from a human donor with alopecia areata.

This CDR3 reads CSARTQGEAFF. The CDR3 coding sequence is TGCAGTGCTAGAACTCAGGGTGAAGCTTTCTTT. The chain joins TRBV20-1 to TRBJ1-1; tentative D call: TRBD1 (5 bases). There are 11 residues in the CDR3. The V end lost 2 bases, the J end lost 7 bases, and 8 bases lay between the germline ends. In germline, CDR1 is DFQATT, CDR2 SNEGSKA (reference sequence).

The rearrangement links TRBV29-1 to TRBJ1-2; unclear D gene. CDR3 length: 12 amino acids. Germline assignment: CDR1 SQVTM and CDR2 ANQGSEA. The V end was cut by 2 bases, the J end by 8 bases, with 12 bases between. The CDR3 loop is CSVELWQRGYTF. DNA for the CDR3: TGCAGCGTTGAATTGTGGCAGAGGGGCTACACCTTC.

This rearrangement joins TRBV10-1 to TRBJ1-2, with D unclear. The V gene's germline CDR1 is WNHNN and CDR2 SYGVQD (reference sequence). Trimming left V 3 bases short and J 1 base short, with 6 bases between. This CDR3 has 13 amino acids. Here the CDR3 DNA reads TGCGCCAGCAGTGACAGCGTTAACTATGGCTACACCTTC. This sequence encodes CASSDSVNYGYTF.